This note documents a single T cell receptor (beta chain) sequence. The target antigen is unknown. The data belong to a study of cytomegalovirus exposure and HLA in healthy donors. Overall study: An early data release held approximately 85 million unique TCRs from HLA-typed donors.

Researchers ran the PCR with 60 Vbeta and 13 Jbeta primers. Using immunoSEQ multiplex PCR, the repertoire was profiled, and TCRdb retains in-frame clones only, with some absent. The sample lists around 150,000 clones, roughly four fifths occurring once. The germline V gene has CDR1 LNHDA and CDR2 SQIVND (reference sequence). Trimming took off 2 bases at V and 1 base at J, with 13 bases between the two ends. The CDR3 totals 16 residues. Findings of the study overall: Prior analysis indicated that the majority of TCR beta V segments exhibited productivity approximately 87% or approximately 30% of the time. Most likely, a cluster of highly shared sequence variants arose as a sequencing artifact. Roughly even sequencing depth across donors was the assumption behind the presence/absence analyses.

The TCR originated in a girl aged 2-15 years in good health and CMV-seropositive. V usage is TRBV19 and J usage is TRBJ2-3; TRBD1 is a possible D gene (6 bases). The source material was PBMCs. The CDR3 here is CASSIFTAGGTDTQYF. The CDR3 DNA reads as TGTGCCAGTAGTATATTTACGGCAGGGGGCACAGATACGCAGTATTTT.